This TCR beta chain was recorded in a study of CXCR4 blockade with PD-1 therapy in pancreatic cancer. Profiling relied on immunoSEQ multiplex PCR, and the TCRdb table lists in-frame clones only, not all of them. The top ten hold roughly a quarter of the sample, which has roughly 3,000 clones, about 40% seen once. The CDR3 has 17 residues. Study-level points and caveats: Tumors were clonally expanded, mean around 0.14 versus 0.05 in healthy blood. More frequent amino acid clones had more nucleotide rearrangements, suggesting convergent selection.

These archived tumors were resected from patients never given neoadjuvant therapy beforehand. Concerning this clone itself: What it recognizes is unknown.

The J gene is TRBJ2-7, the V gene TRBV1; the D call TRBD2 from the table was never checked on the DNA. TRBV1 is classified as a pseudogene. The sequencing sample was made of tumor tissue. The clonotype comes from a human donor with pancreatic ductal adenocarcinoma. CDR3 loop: CASSQTSLAGASREQYF. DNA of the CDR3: TGCGCCAGCAGCCAAACCTCCCTAGCGGGGGCAAGTCGGGAGCAGTACTTC.